A single sample gave rise to the 21 T cell receptor beta chains below, sequenced in a study of blood T cell repertoires in COVID-19. Some clones are missing from TCRdb's copy, which holds only in-frame ones; the method was immunoSEQ multiplex PCR. Among under 200,000 clones listed, 83% were seen once. What was sequenced was peripheral blood. These receptors came from an elderly woman with acute or convalescent COVID-19.

The chain has TRBV5-6 and TRBJ1-3; TRBD1 is a possible D gene (6 bases). The V and J ends lost 5 bases and 6 bases respectively, with 18 bases between them. The CDR3 has 15 residues. The germline gives CDR1 SGHDT, CDR2 YYEEEE. CDR3 in amino acids: CASSPGYRVSNTIYF. CDR3 nucleotides: TGTGCCAGCAGTCCCGGGTACAGGGTATCAAACACCATATATTTT.

This sequence joins TRBV19 and TRBJ1-5, with 8 bases that match TRBD1. CDR3 length: 15 residues. Germline V CDR1 and CDR2: LNHDA, SQIVND (reference sequence). V lost 5 bases, J lost 4 bases, and 7 bases stayed unmatched. The CDR3 sequence is CASSATGEPNQPQHF. CDR3 nucleotides: TGTGCCAGTAGTGCGACAGGGGAACCGAATCAGCCCCAGCATTTT. Complete variable domain (other parts from reference TRBV19 and TRBJ1-5): DGGITQSPKYLFRKEGQNVTLSCEQNLNHDAMYWYRQDPGQGLRLIYYSQIVNDFQKGDIAEGYSVSREKKESFPLTVTSAQKNPTAFYLCASSATGEPNQPQHFGDGTRLSIL.

This chain uses TRBV2 with TRBJ2-3; 7 positions match TRBD1. Germline assignment: CDR1 SNHLY and CDR2 FYNNEI. The junction had 11 bases not matched to a gene; V was cut back by 6 bases and J by 5 bases. The CDR3 runs to 15 residues. The CDR3 DNA is TGTGCCAGCAGGAAGGGGGCAGGGTCATTAGATACGCAGTATTTT. It is translated as CASRKGAGSLDTQYF.

V is TRBV5-1 and J is TRBJ2-7; weak D call: TRBD2 (5 bases). Germline-derived CDR1 and CDR2 are SGHRS and YFSETQ. V lost 0 bases, J lost 2 bases, and 9 bases lay in between. CDR3 length: 14 residues. The CDR3 loop reads CASSLGGSTYEQYF. The CDR3 DNA sequence: TGCGCCAGCAGCTTGGGAGGGAGCACCTACGAGCAGTACTTC.

The V call is TRBV18, the J call TRBJ1-1, with 7 bases matching TRBD1. The CDR3 totals 14 residues. With V trimmed by 3 bases and J by 9 bases, 10 bases remained unmatched. Germline V gene lookup returns CDR1 KGHSH and CDR2 LQKENI. For the CDR3, the DNA is TGTGCCAGCTCACCCCGGGAGACAGGGCTTCAAGCTTTCTTT. This encodes CASSPRETGLQAFF.

J is TRBJ1-2 and V is TRBV5-6; no reliable D call. The germline V and J ends were trimmed by 1 base and 8 bases, with 15 bases remaining between them. The CDR3 loop spans 14 amino acids. Germline values: CDR1 SGHDT, CDR2 YYEEEE. The CDR3 sequence: CASSLSLVSGGYTF. In nucleotides, the CDR3 is TGTGCCAGCAGCTTGTCGTTAGTCTCCGGGGGCTACACCTTC.

The gene calls are TRBV19 and TRBJ2-1; 8 bases are a match to TRBD1. V lost 2 bases and J lost 2; bases outside the gene matches: 5. The length of the CDR3 is 16 residues. The germline gives CDR1 LNHDA, CDR2 SQIVND (reference sequence). The CDR3 sequence is CASSIIRTGTYNEQFF. The CDR3, as DNA: TGTGCCAGTAGTATAATTCGGACAGGGACCTACAATGAGCAGTTCTTC.

The sample holds a few counts of this clone. The J gene is TRBJ1-1, the V gene TRBV29-1; D possibly corresponds to TRBD1 (5 bases). In germline, CDR1 is SQVTM, CDR2 ANQGSEA. The CDR3 spans 13 residues. The ends were cut back, 0 bases at V and 10 bases at J, with 15 bases in the middle. CDR3 amino acids: CSVEDQMGQVAFF. The CDR3 DNA sequence: TGCAGCGTTGAAGATCAAATGGGGCAGGTAGCTTTCTTT.

The chain uses TRBV28 and TRBJ1-2; TRBD1 is a possible D gene (5 bases). V gave up 0 bases and J gave up 0 bases, with 11 bases separating them. CDR3 length: 16 amino acids. Germline V gene lookup returns CDR1 MDHEN and CDR2 SYDVKM. The CDR3 loop is CASSLWSGTANYGYTF. The CDR3 bases are TGTGCCAGCAGTTTATGGTCGGGGACTGCTAACTATGGCTACACCTTC.

The rearrangement links TRBV5-1 to TRBJ2-2, with D maybe TRBD1 (5 bases). With 2 bases removed from V and 0 bases from J, the gap between germline ends came to 8 bases. The CDR3 sequence is 15 residues long. Germline V CDR1 and CDR2: SGHRS, YFSETQ. In nucleotides, the CDR3 is TGCGCCAGCAGCTTTCAGGGCTCGAACACCGGGGAGCTGTTTTTT. This encodes CASSFQGSNTGELFF.

The V and J genes are TRBV30 and TRBJ1-1, with D maybe TRBD1 (6 bases). CDR1 is GTSNPN, CDR2 SVGIG, per germline (reference sequence). The CDR3 contains 13 residues. V was cut by 0 bases and J by 3 bases, with 8 bases left in between. CDR3 sequence: CAWSVGGDTEAFF. The CDR3 DNA reads TGTGCCTGGAGTGTAGGGGGGGACACTGAAGCTTTCTTT.

The J gene is TRBJ1-1, the V gene TRBV19; D is perhaps TRBD1 (6 bases). The CDR3 spans 15 residues. CDR1 and CDR2 (germline): LNHDA, SQIVND (reference sequence). The V end lost 5 bases, the J end lost 5 bases, and 18 bases lay between the germline ends. The CDR3 bases are TGTGCCAGTAGTCCCTCGACAGGTTTTAGGACTGAAGCTTTCTTT. It is translated as CASSPSTGFRTEAFF.

V usage is TRBV3-1 (or the pseudogene TRBV3-2) and J usage is TRBJ2-3; D perhaps matches TRBD1 (6 bases). The CDR3 is 15 residues long. Germline V gene lookup returns CDR1 LGHDT and CDR2 YNNKEL (reference sequence). V was shortened by 2 bases and J by 3 bases, with 12 bases between the two germline ends. CDR3 bases: TGTGCCAGCAGCCAACAGGCAGGGGAGACAGATACGCAGTATTTT. Translating it yields CASSQQAGETDTQYF.

DNA of the CDR3: TGTGCCACCCGGAGACTTAACACAGATACGCAGTATTTT. Its translation is CATRRLNTDTQYF. The chain couples TRBV6-5 to TRBJ2-3, with no clear D. CDR1 is MNHEY and CDR2 is SVGAGI in the germline V gene. The CDR3 is 13 residues long. Trimming removed 10 bases from V and 2 bases from J, with 13 bases in between.

The V gene is TRBV5-4, the J gene TRBJ2-1, with 8 bases aligning to TRBD2. Trimming took 0 bases from V and 3 from J; bases not matched to a gene: 5. This CDR3 region has 16 residues. CDR1 and CDR2 (germline): SGHNT, YYREEE (reference sequence). The CDR3 region is CASSLDGRVGYNEQFF. CDR3 DNA sequence: TGTGCCAGCAGCTTGGACGGGAGGGTCGGCTACAATGAGCAGTTCTTC.

The V call is TRBV4-3, the J call TRBJ2-7, with 10 bases aligning to TRBD2. J was trimmed by 0 bases and V by 0 bases; bases with no gene match: 5. The length of the CDR3 is 17 residues. Looked up from germline, CDR1 is LGHNA and CDR2 is YSLEER. The CDR3 spells CASSQDPAGGTSYEQYF. In DNA, the CDR3 is TGCGCCAGCAGCCAAGACCCAGCGGGAGGGACCTCCTACGAGCAGTACTTC.

The chain uses TRBV28 and TRBJ2-7, with D perhaps matching TRBD2 (6 bases). V lost 4 bases and J 2 bases, leaving 15 bases between the germline ends. Germline CDR1 is MDHEN and CDR2 is SYDVKM. This CDR3 contains 15 residues. The CDR3, as DNA: TGTGCCAGCAGTTCCCTCAGCGGGTCTGCCTACGAGCAGTACTTC. It codes for CASSSLSGSAYEQYF.

The gene calls are TRBV19 and TRBJ2-7; 7 bases agree with TRBD2. In germline, CDR1 is LNHDA, CDR2 SQIVND (reference sequence). The V and J ends lost 1 base and 1 base, in that order; junction bases with no gene match: 4. The CDR3 runs to 15 residues. In nucleotides, the CDR3 is TGTGCCAGTAGTATAGGGGCTAGCGGTTCCTACGAGCAGTACTTC. Protein product: CASSIGASGSYEQYF. The full variable domain, completed using reference TRBV19 and TRBJ2-7, is DGGITQSPKYLFRKEGQNVTLSCEQNLNHDAMYWYRQDPGQGLRLIYYSQIVNDFQKGDIAEGYSVSREKKESFPLTVTSAQKNPTAFYLCASSIGASGSYEQYFGPGTRLTVT.

The gene calls are TRBV30 and TRBJ1-5, with a weak D call TRBD1 (6 bases). Germline-derived CDR1 and CDR2 are GTSNPN and SVGIG (reference sequence). The ends were cut back, 4 bases at V and 2 bases at J, with 12 bases in the middle. The CDR3 covers 14 residues. CDR3 sequence: CAWTGVGGNQPQHF. The DNA for the CDR3 is TGTGCCTGGACAGGGGTGGGAGGCAATCAGCCCCAGCATTTT.

This clone came up a few times. The chain carries TRBV9 and TRBJ1-4; D is perhaps TRBD1 (6 bases). Between the trimmed V and J ends, which lost 0 bases and 5 bases, there was a span of 20 bases. Germline CDR1 is SGDLS and CDR2 is YYNGEE. The CDR3 consists of 18 residues. CDR3 bases: TGTGCCAGCAGCGTAGGAAGTAGGTTTCGGACAGAGAATGAAAAACTGTTTTTT. Translated, it gives CASSVGSRFRTENEKLFF.

The table lists this clone with a few counts. This CDR3 is also generated by other DNA sequences in the sample. The gene calls are TRBV11-3 and TRBJ1-1; possible D gene TRBD1, 6 bases. Germline assignment: CDR1 SGHNT and CDR2 YENEEA. The V gene lost 5 bases and the J gene lost 1 base, with 8 bases spanning the gap. The CDR3 is 13 amino acids. Here the CDR3 reads CASSRGQNTEAFF. The CDR3 DNA reads as TGTGCCAGCAGCAGGGGACAGAACACTGAAGCTTTCTTT.